This T cell receptor (beta chain) derives from a study of T cell responses to AZD1222 COVID-19 vaccine. Across the whole study: Pooled samples include second doses given at about 4 or 12 weeks.

Study observations and caveats: After two AZD1222 doses, spike-specific TCR breadth and depth rose versus day 0. Along spike, vaccine-associated CD4 TCRs were found throughout, with dominance at 160-218 and 743-854. Possibly, clonal diversity was underestimated; donors were largely white British and included more females.

TCRdb's copy holds only in-frame clones and misses some; the assay was immunoSEQ multiplex PCR. The sample includes 150,000 or so clones, around nine tenths of them seen just once. Notes on this clone: Its antigen is as yet unknown.

Germline-derived CDR1 and CDR2 are MNHEY and SMNVEV (reference sequence). J gave up 5 bases and V 6 bases, and 8 bases lay outside the gene matches. The CDR3 is 15 amino acids. The sequences come from peripheral blood, collected on day 0 of AZD1222 vaccination. The sequence came from an adult in good health. This chain links TRBV27 with TRBJ2-5; 11 bases fit TRBD1. The DNA of the CDR3 is TGTGCCAGCAGGGGGGGACAGGGGGGTTTGGAGACCCAGTACTTC. Its protein product is CASRGGQGGLETQYF.